The 21 T cell receptor beta chains reported below all come from one sample, sequenced in a study of cytomegalovirus exposure and HLA in healthy donors (TCRdb year 2017). The library was generated by the immunoSEQ multiplex PCR assay. The multiplex PCR relied on a mix of 60 forward primers for TCR Vbeta segments and 13 reverse primers for TCR Jbeta segments. TCRdb holds this immuneACCESS table with in-frame rearrangements only. Some clones are missing; in checked studies, unresolved V genes explain under half, and the rest has no known cause. The table for this sample lists 35,000 to 45,000 clones; approximately 79% of them were counted only once. About 10% of the sample is held by the ten biggest clonotypes. Sequenced material: PBMCs. All receptors come from a woman aged 18 to 35 in good health and CMV-seropositive.

The chain has TRBV28 and TRBJ2-5, with D perhaps TRBD1 (6 bases). This CDR3 spans 12 amino acids. Per the germline V gene, CDR1 is MDHEN and CDR2 is SYDVKM. V lost 6 bases and J 3 bases, leaving 8 bases between the germline ends. Written as DNA, the CDR3 is TGTGCCAGCAGCAGGGGCGAAGAGACCCAGTACTTC. As protein: CASSRGEETQYF.

The V call is TRBV7-9, the J call TRBJ2-3; maybe TRBD2 (6 bases). V was shortened by 1 base and J by 4 bases, with 15 bases between the two germline ends. This CDR3 is 16 amino acids long. Germline assignment: CDR1 SEHNR and CDR2 FQNEAQ (reference sequence). The CDR3 bases are TGTGCCAGCAGCTTAGGGCTGCGGGGTTTGGCAGATACGCAGTATTTT. Amino acid sequence: CASSLGLRGLADTQYF.

The gene calls are TRBV28 and TRBJ1-5; 8 nucleotides agree with TRBD1. V lost 3 bases and J lost 4; bases outside the gene matches: 5. Per the germline V gene, CDR1 is MDHEN and CDR2 is SYDVKM. The CDR3 has 15 residues. This chain's CDR3 is CASSFRQGANQPQHF. In DNA form, the CDR3 reads TGTGCCAGCAGTTTTAGGCAGGGGGCGAATCAGCCCCAGCATTTT. Full variable domain (missing parts from reference TRBV28 and TRBJ1-5): DVKVTQSSRYLVKRTGEKVFLECVQDMDHENMFWYRQDPGLGLRLIYFSYDVKMKEKGDIPEGYSVSREKKERFSLILESASTNQTSMYLCASSFRQGANQPQHFGDGTRLSIL.

V usage is TRBV27 and J usage is TRBJ2-1; 9 bases are shared with TRBD2. Germline V CDR1 and CDR2: MNHEY, SMNVEV (reference sequence). The CDR3 loop spans 17 amino acids. V lost 8 bases and J lost 7; bases outside the gene matches: 18. The CDR3 region is CASERRTSALARNEQFF. The CDR3 DNA sequence: TGTGCCAGCGAAAGACGGACTAGCGCCTTGGCGAGGAATGAGCAGTTCTTC.

The gene calls are TRBV6-5 and TRBJ2-2; D gene ambiguous. Germline values: CDR1 MNHEY, CDR2 SVGAGI. CDR3 size: 13 residues. V lost 7 bases, J lost 4 bases, and 10 bases lay in between. CDR3 in DNA: TGTGCCAGCATTCAGAATCCCACCGGGGAGCTGTTTTTT. It translates to CASIQNPTGELFF.

The chain links TRBV9 to TRBJ2-2; 12 nucleotides align to TRBD2. The V gene end was trimmed by 5 bases and the J gene end by 0 bases; junction bases not matched to a gene: 11. There are 19 residues in the CDR3. Germline assignment: CDR1 SGDLS and CDR2 YYNGEE. CDR3 loop: CASRDRTSGEETNTGELFF. The DNA for the CDR3 is TGTGCCAGCAGGGACCGGACTAGCGGGGAGGAAACGAACACCGGGGAGCTGTTTTTT.

CDR3 protein: CASSFRGTLLEYEQYF. In DNA form, the CDR3 reads TGTGCCAGCAGTTTTAGGGGGACACTTTTGGAGTACGAGCAGTACTTC. The rearrangement links TRBV27 to TRBJ2-7; D perhaps matches TRBD1 (6 bases). The CDR3 is 16 residues long. Germline V gives CDR1 MNHEY, CDR2 SMNVEV (reference sequence). The V and J ends lost 3 bases and 4 bases respectively, with 19 bases between them.

The V call is TRBV4-1, the J call TRBJ2-7; the match to TRBD2 covers 8 bases. Germline V CDR1 and CDR2: MGHRA, YSYEKL. The trim removed 1 base at V and 7 bases at J, leaving 9 bases unmatched. This CDR3 comprises 15 residues. CDR3 amino acids: CASSQGGLEWEEQYF. The DNA for the CDR3 is TGCGCCAGCAGCCAAGGGGGACTAGAGTGGGAAGAGCAGTACTTC.

The V gene is TRBV2, the J gene TRBJ1-4, with TRBD1 matching over 8 bases. Per germline, CDR1 SNHLY and CDR2 FYNNEI. Losses at the gene ends were 2 bases for V and 3 bases for J; bases not matched to a gene: 17. The CDR3 spans 20 residues. CDR3 sequence reads: CASSENLWTGYDGANEKLFF. Written as DNA, the CDR3 is TGTGCCAGCAGTGAAAATCTCTGGACAGGGTACGATGGAGCTAATGAAAAACTGTTTTTT. Based on the CDR3 plus reference TRBV2 and TRBJ1-4, the full variable domain is EPEVTQTPSHQVTQMGQEVILRCVPISNHLYFYWYRQILGQKVEFLVSFYNNEISEKSEIFDDQFSVERPDGSNFTLKIRSTKLEDSAMYFCASSENLWTGYDGANEKLFFGSGTQLSVL.

V gene TRBV5-4 combines with J gene TRBJ1-3, with D maybe TRBD1 (5 bases). CDR1 SGHNT and CDR2 YYREEE come from the germline V gene (reference sequence). The V gene lost 5 bases and the J gene lost 9 bases, with 21 bases spanning the gap. This CDR3 has 15 amino acids. DNA for the CDR3: TGTGCCAGCAGTTCTCGGGACTTACCCTATGGCACCATATATTTT. Protein sequence: CASSSRDLPYGTIYF. The complete variable domain, with remaining parts taken from reference TRBV5-4 and TRBJ1-3, reads ETGVTQSPTHLIKTRGQQVTLRCSSQSGHNTVSWYQQALGQGPQFIFQYYREEENGRGNFPPRFSGLQFPNYSSELNVNALELDDSALYLCASSSRDLPYGTIYFGEGSWLTVV.

V and J are TRBV30 and TRBJ2-2, with D uncertain. This CDR3 has 16 residues. V lost 2 bases and J 1 base, leaving 14 bases between the germline ends. Germline CDR1 and CDR2: GTSNPN and SVGIG (reference sequence). Here the CDR3 DNA reads TGTGCCTGGAGTAACGAGGAAATGCAGAACACCGGGGAGCTGTTTTTT. This translates into CAWSNEEMQNTGELFF.

V gene TRBV25-1 combines with J gene TRBJ2-1, with 11 nucleotides matching TRBD2. With V trimmed by 5 bases and J by 15 bases, 9 bases remained unmatched. From germline, CDR1 is MGHDK and CDR2 SYGVNS. The CDR3 runs to 13 residues. CDR3 region: CASSFTTSGGMFF. DNA of the CDR3: TGTGCCAGCAGTTTTACCACTAGCGGGGGTATGTTCTTC.

This chain joins TRBV6-6 and TRBJ2-1; TRBD1 aligns across 10 bases. Trimming at V came to 0 bases and at J to 5 bases, leaving 4 bases not matched to a gene. Germline CDR1 reads MNHNY; CDR2 reads SVGAGI (reference sequence). CDR3 length equals 16 residues. CDR3 protein: CASSYSGTGVNNEQFF. The DNA of the CDR3 is TGTGCCAGCAGTTACTCAGGGACAGGGGTAAACAATGAGCAGTTCTTC.

In the case of this clone: Mismatch with germline at one junction end may stem from a read error. The rearrangement links TRBV7-9 to TRBJ1-2; no definite D call. Germline assignment: CDR1 SEHNR and CDR2 FQNEAQ (reference sequence). The CDR3 is 12 residues long. The chain's CDR3 is CSSRKGDYGYTF. In DNA, the CDR3 is TGTTCCAGCCGTAAGGGAGACTATGGCTACACCTTC.

This chain joins TRBV21-1 and TRBJ2-3; the D call in the table, TRBD2, was not verified against the DNA. TRBV21-1 is described as a pseudogene. This CDR3 contains 20 residues. The CDR3 nucleotides read TGTGCCAGCAGCCCTGGGGAGCGGGAGGGCCAATCCGGGCATCCAGATACGCAGTATTTT. Residues: CASSPGEREGQSGHPDTQYF.

The genes are TRBV4-1 and TRBJ2-5; D perhaps matches TRBD2 (5 bases). The end of the DNA aligns better with TRBJ2-7, so the J call may be wrong. CDR3 length equals 16 residues. Per the germline V gene, CDR1 is MGHRA and CDR2 is YSYEKL. The CDR3, as DNA: TGCGCCAGCAGCCAAGAAGGGCTAGCCGACCCGTACGAGCAGTACTTC. Protein product: CASSQEGLADPYEQYF.

The chain couples TRBV6-5 to TRBJ2-3, with D tentatively TRBD2 (5 bases). The CDR3 covers 16 residues. CDR1 is MNHEY, CDR2 SVGAGI, per germline. V lost 2 bases to trimming and J lost 3 bases, with 15 bases between them. The DNA of the CDR3 is TGTGCCAGCAGTTACAGACCGGCCCGCGGGACAGATACGCAGTATTTT. Amino acid sequence: CASSYRPARGTDTQYF.

This chain joins TRBV19 and TRBJ2-2, with 8 bases matching TRBD2. V shed 3 bases and J 9 bases; nucleotides not matched to a gene: 12. CDR3 length: 16 residues. The germline CDR1 and CDR2 sequences are LNHDA and SQIVND (reference sequence). This chain's CDR3 is CASSIRSGGGVRELFF. The CDR3 DNA reads TGTGCCAGTAGTATCCGATCGGGAGGGGGAGTCAGGGAGCTGTTTTTT.

The chain employs TRBV5-1 and TRBJ2-1, with TRBD2 matching over 12 bases. Trimming at V came to 6 bases and at J to 2 bases, leaving 3 bases not matched to a gene. CDR3 size: 15 residues. CDR1 SGHRS and CDR2 YFSETQ come from the germline V gene. CDR3 region: CASKRTSGTYNEQFF. The CDR3 DNA follows: TGCGCCAGCAAGCGGACTAGCGGGACCTACAATGAGCAGTTCTTC.

The J gene is TRBJ2-1, the V gene TRBV5-6; 7 nucleotides line up with TRBD1. The CDR3 runs 14 residues. V lost 4 bases to trimming and J lost 5 bases; unmatched junction nucleotides: 6. Germline assignment: CDR1 SGHDT and CDR2 YYEEEE. CDR3 sequence (DNA): TGTGCCAGCAGCCTCGGACAGGACAACAATGAGCAGTTCTTC. Protein product: CASSLGQDNNEQFF.

V is TRBV7-9 and J is TRBJ2-7, with D unresolved. The V gene lost 0 bases and the J gene lost 5 bases, with 8 bases spanning the gap. The V gene's germline CDR1 is SEHNR and CDR2 FQNEAQ (reference sequence). CDR3 length: 13 amino acids. The CDR3 is CASSLAFVNEQYF. Written as DNA, the CDR3 is TGTGCCAGCAGCTTAGCATTTGTCAACGAGCAGTACTTC.